A single sample is the source of the 7 T cell receptor beta chains below, sequenced in a study of T cell repertoires in cytomegalovirus infection. No antigen has been identified for these receptors. MiXCR, run by TCRdb on the reads, gives a single entry per CDR3 protein. The data hold over 250,000 distinct CDR3 sequences, with about 20% observed a single time. The source material was cultured PBMCs, sampled from culture after CMV antigen stimulation. The receptor source for this set is a human donor in good health (CMV status not recorded). Some clones in this sample may be carry-over from other donors' samples.

This clonotype occurred a few times. The chain carries TRBV20-1 and TRBJ2-4; D is unresolved. This CDR3 has 14 amino acids. Germline V gene data show CDR1 as DFQATT and CDR2 as SNEGSKA (reference sequence). The V and J ends lost 0 bases and 0 bases respectively, with 6 bases between them. The CDR3 sequence is CSAREWVAKNIQYF. As DNA, the CDR3 is TGCAGTGCTAGAGAATGGGTAGCCAAAAACATTCAGTACTTC.

This clonotype was seen at least ten times. The gene calls are TRBV7-2 and TRBJ1-1; D is uncertain. This CDR3 has 13 amino acids. Per the germline V gene, CDR1 is SGHTA and CDR2 is FQGNSA. Trimming took 1 base from V and 4 from J, leaving 7 bases between them. The CDR3 coding sequence is TGTGCCAGCAGCTTAGAGGAGTTCACTGAAGCTTTCTTT. Amino acids: CASSLEEFTEAFF.

The V gene is TRBV5-6, the J gene TRBJ2-3; no clear D gene. The CDR3 is 16 amino acids. V dropped 0 bases and J dropped 0 bases, with 11 bases sitting between them. Germline CDR1 SGHDT, CDR2 YYEEEE. The CDR3 here is CASSLDLEKSTDTQYF. CDR3 nucleotide sequence: TGTGCCAGCAGCTTGGATCTAGAGAAAAGCACAGATACGCAGTATTTT.

The V call is TRBV2, the J call TRBJ1-2, with D unresolved. CDR3 size: 13 residues. V shed 7 bases and J shed 8 bases, with 17 bases lying between them. Germline V gives CDR1 SNHLY, CDR2 FYNNEI. CDR3: CASISDGLGGYTF. Written as DNA, the CDR3 is TGTGCCAGCATTTCCGACGGACTTGGGGGCTACACCTTC.

The V and J genes are TRBV29-1 and TRBJ2-2; maybe TRBD1 (6 bases). Germline V gene lookup returns CDR1 SQVTM and CDR2 ANQGSEA. Deletions cut 3 bases from V and 6 bases from J, with 14 bases between. The CDR3 has 14 residues. CDR3 amino acids: CSVDETGSAGELFF. CDR3 DNA: TGCAGCGTTGACGAGACAGGATCGGCCGGGGAGCTGTTTTTT.

The chain recombines TRBV5-5 with TRBJ2-1, with D unresolved. V was trimmed by 0 bases and J by 4 bases, leaving 8 bases between them. Germline V gives CDR1 SGHKS, CDR2 YYEKEE (reference sequence). There are 14 residues in the CDR3. CDR3 sequence reads: CASSLEAVYNEQFF. The CDR3 bases are TGTGCCAGCAGCTTGGAGGCGGTATACAATGAGCAGTTCTTC.

This clonotype was detected only a few times. The chain links TRBV5-6 to TRBJ1-4, with a weak D call TRBD1 (6 bases). CDR1 is SGHDT and CDR2 is YYEEEE in the germline V gene. CDR3 length equals 15 residues. Trimming removed 3 bases at V and 8 bases at J, with 17 bases between. CDR3 nucleotide sequence: TGTGCCAGCAGCTGGCTCACACAGGGCGCAGAAAAACTGTTTTTT. Its protein is CASSWLTQGAEKLFF.